The rows below give T cell receptor beta chains drawn from one sample of a study of blood T cell repertoires in COVID-19. Produced via immunoSEQ multiplex PCR; TCRdb's table is partial and in-frame only. The sample lists just over 650,000 clones, just under 90% seen once, with 0.2% to 0.3% in the top ten. The sample was peripheral blood. All receptors come from a woman aged 18 to 35 with acute or convalescent COVID-19. CDR3s include the opening cysteine and the closing phenylalanine or tryptophan. The order of the fields is clone size, V gene, J gene, D gene, CDR3 DNA, CDR3 protein. D genes are given only for firm matches. Not every row has a clone size; where given, it reads once, few, many or a size class.

-,TRBV4-1,TRBJ1-1,-,TGCGCCAGCAGCCAGACGGGGGTATCTTACACTGAAGCTTTCTTT,CASSQTGVSYTEAFF
-,TRBV6-5,TRBJ1-6,TRBD1,TGTGCCAGCACCGGAGGAGGACAGGGATATTCACCCCTCCACTTT,CASTGGGQGYSPLHF
-,TRBV7-9,TRBJ1-3,TRBD1,TGTGCCAGCAGCGAGGCAGGGGGAGGCGGAAACACCATATATTTT,CASSEAGGGGNTIYF
-,TRBV5-1,TRBJ2-5,-,TGCGCCAGCAGACGCCGACAGGAGAGAGAGACCCAGTACTTC,CASRRRQERETQYF
-,TRBV6-4,TRBJ2-2,TRBD1,TGTGCCAGCAGTGACAAGACAGGGTCCACCGGGGAGCTGTTTTTT,CASSDKTGSTGELFF
-,TRBV19,TRBJ1-5,TRBD1,TGTGCCAGTAGTGGGGACAGGGGGTATCAGCCCCAGCATTTT,CASSGDRGYQPQHF
-,TRBV9,TRBJ1-2,TRBD1,TGTGCCAGCAGCGTAGGGGCAGGGGGCGCGGATGTCTATGGCTACACCTTC,CASSVGAGGADVYGYTF
-,TRBV24-1,TRBJ1-2,-,TGTGCCACCAGTGATAACACAGGGGGCTACACCTTC,CATSDNTGGYTF
few,TRBV3-1/TRBV3-2,TRBJ1-5,-,TGTGCCAGCAGCCAGACTACCAGCAATCAGCCCCAGCATTTT,CASSQTTSNQPQHF
-,TRBV2,TRBJ1-5,TRBD1,TGTGCCAGCAGTCGGACAGGGAAAAGCAATCAGCCCCAGCATTTT,CASSRTGKSNQPQHF
-,TRBV9,TRBJ2-2,TRBD1,TGTGCCAGCAGCGACCCAACAGGGGCGAACACCGGGGAGCTGTTTTTT,CASSDPTGANTGELFF
-,TRBV10-1,TRBJ1-2,TRBD1,TGCGCCAGCAGTGAGTCGCCTCTTTCTGGACAGGGGCCCCTCTATGGCTACACCTTC,CASSESPLSGQGPLYGYTF
-,TRBV29-1,TRBJ1-2,-,TGCAGCGTTGAAGCCCCTACGACGACAGTATCGTATGGCTACACCTTC,CSVEAPTTTVSYGYTF
-,TRBV19,TRBJ1-6,-,TGTGCCAGTAGTAGGGGGGATCCGGGTTCACCCCTCCACTTT,CASSRGDPGSPLHF
-,TRBV18,TRBJ2-1,-,TGTGCCAGCTCACCACAGGGGAATGAGCAGTTCTTC,CASSPQGNEQFF
-,TRBV11-2,TRBJ2-1,-,TGTGCCAGCAGCCAATTCCCAAGGGGGGGCTTGGATGAGCAGTTCTTC,CASSQFPRGGLDEQFF
once,TRBV2,TRBJ1-5,TRBD1,TGTGCCAGCAGTGAAGGACAGGGTATTCCCCAGCATTTT,CASSEGQGIPQHF
-,TRBV3-1/TRBV3-2,TRBJ2-3,-,TGTGCCAGCAGCAAACGGAGGGGGGGCGTCACAGATACGCAGTATTTT,CASSKRRGGVTDTQYF
-,TRBV4-3,TRBJ2-7,TRBD2,TGCGCCAGCAGCCAAGACCTAGCGGGAAGCTCCTACGAGCAGTACTTC,CASSQDLAGSSYEQYF
-,TRBV19,TRBJ1-2,-,TGTGCCAGTACCCGAGAAGGACAGACCCACTATGGCTACACCTTC,CASTREGQTHYGYTF
many,TRBV5-1,TRBJ1-6,TRBD1,TGCGCCAGCAGAGGGACAGGGGATCCCTTGATAAATTCACCCCTCCACTTT,CASRGTGDPLINSPLHF
-,TRBV30,TRBJ2-7,TRBD1,TGTGCCTGGAGTGGGGACAGTAACTACGAGCAGTACTTC,CAWSGDSNYEQYF
-,TRBV4-3,TRBJ1-1,TRBD1,TGCGCCAGCAGCCAAGGGGACAGGGGCCGATCATCGAACACTGAAGCTTTCTTT,CASSQGDRGRSSNTEAFF